This T cell receptor beta chain is drawn from a study of CD8 T cells in ankylosing spondylitis (dated by TCRdb to about 2017). With respect to the entire study: The study set out to find disease-linked TCR variants by profiling T cell receptor beta repertoires in ankylosing spondylitis patients and healthy donors. In total, the full study cohort was made up of about 99 healthy donors and 25 to 30 ankylosing spondylitis patients. Peripheral blood was sampled, and synovial fluid was additionally collected from ankylosing spondylitis patients.

The paper's findings and limits, for the study overall: According to the report, matched synovial fluid samples from ankylosing spondylitis patients were significantly enriched for the disease-linked clones. Some TCR beta motif variants had previously been reported in synovial fluid and blood of reactive arthritis patients, which suggested common disease-initiation mechanisms. A TCR beta motif made up of several highly homologous amino acid variants appeared to be characteristic of blood from ankylosing spondylitis patients. The disease-linked clones showed a CD8+ phenotype and occurred at relatively low frequencies in peripheral blood.

This clonotype was detected a few times. Which antigen it targets is not known. No quality values exist for individual bases; no much larger clone is one base distant. Sequencing used an Illumina HiSeq 2500. Quantitative 5'-RACE with molecular barcodes was used to prepare TCR beta libraries. As for the authors' bioinformatics: To identify disease-linked TCR variants, a new computational method was used, one built on a probabilistic model of VDJ rearrangement. TCRdb reanalyzed the raw reads on its own, using fastp at Q25 for trimming and MiXCR for clone calling, and kept in-frame beta chains. Each CDR3 protein gets just one entry, which takes the most common genes and DNA from the rows behind it. The V and J calls, along with clone size, are taken from TCRdb and not from the paper's own processing. The sample has 350,000 to 450,000 distinct CDR3 sequences on record, 20% of them singletons. The top ten clones comprise approximately 14% of the sample.

This clonotype was sampled from a male donor with ankylosing spondylitis or in good health (not recorded which). Sequenced: blood, either unsorted or a sorted T cell fraction (not recorded which).

The nucleotides read TGCGCCAGCAAGGAACTAGCGGACTCCACAGATACGCAGTATTTT. The resulting protein is CASKELADSTDTQYF. The V and J genes are TRBV5-1 and TRBJ2-3, with 8 bases in between that match TRBD2. The CDR3 measures 15 amino acids from cysteine to phenylalanine. Just the 45-base CDR3 DNA is kept, in frame starting at base 1. CDR1 SGHRS and CDR2 YFSETQ were looked up in the germline V gene. Trimming leaves V shorter by 6 bases and J shorter by 2 bases, with the junction holding 8 bases beyond the gene matches.